These 21 T cell receptor beta chains were sequenced from one sample in a study of technical replicates of blood from a few donors. The repertoire was sequenced with immunoSEQ multiplex PCR; TCRdb's copy has only in-frame clones and lacks some. This table holds around 83,000 clones, 90% to 95% found once. Sequenced material: T cells isolated from PBMCs. The receptors stem from a human donor in good health.

The chain joins TRBV5-1 to TRBJ2-2; D is ambiguous. Germline CDR1 and CDR2: SGHRS and YFSETQ. CDR3 size: 12 residues. Trimming cost V 4 bases and J 8 bases, with 9 bases left between them. The CDR3 DNA follows: TGCGCCAGCAGCCCGACGCGGGGGGAGCTGTTTTTT. It specifies CASSPTRGELFF.

V is TRBV28 and J is TRBJ2-7; weak D call: TRBD1 (5 bases). The CDR3 contains 13 residues. Per germline, CDR1 MDHEN and CDR2 SYDVKM. The V end was cut by 2 bases, the J end by 3 bases, with 8 bases between. CDR3 sequence reads: CASSLGAYYEQYF. In DNA form, the CDR3 reads TGTGCCAGCAGTTTAGGGGCTTACTACGAGCAGTACTTC.

This clone was seen only a few times. This chain uses TRBV7-2 with TRBJ2-1; 8 bases fit TRBD2. J was trimmed by 6 bases and V by 5 bases; bases with no gene match: 12. CDR1 and CDR2 from the germline V gene are SGHTA and FQGNSA. This CDR3 spans 16 amino acids. The CDR3: CASSPGGGLGVNEQFF. The DNA of the CDR3 is TGTGCCAGCAGCCCCGGGGGGGGGTTGGGGGTCAATGAGCAGTTCTTC. Combining the CDR3 with reference TRBV7-2 and TRBJ2-1 gives the whole variable domain GAGVSQSPSNKVTEKGKDVELRCDPISGHTALYWYRQSLGQGLEFLIYFQGNSAPDKSGLPSDRFSAERTGGSVSTLTIQRTQQEDSAVYLCASSPGGGLGVNEQFFGPGTRLTVL.

This chain links TRBV29-1 with TRBJ2-6; the D gene is possibly TRBD2 (5 bases). In germline, CDR1 is SQVTM, CDR2 ANQGSEA. V lost 6 bases, J lost 0 bases, and 9 bases lay in between. The CDR3 sequence is 14 residues long. DNA for the CDR3: TGCAGCGTGGGAGACGGCTCTGGGGCCAACGTCCTGACTTTC. Amino acid sequence: CSVGDGSGANVLTF.

The chain is built from TRBV6-4 and TRBJ2-3; 8 nucleotides agree with TRBD2. With 8 bases clipped from V and 1 base from J, the junction kept 11 bases outside the gene matches. From germline, CDR1 is MRHNA and CDR2 SNTAGT. The CDR3 is 16 residues long. The CDR3 spells CASESTLAGRTDTQYF. Written as DNA, the CDR3 is TGTGCCAGCGAGTCGACGCTAGCGGGCCGCACAGATACGCAGTATTTT.

The chain combines TRBV6-1 with TRBJ1-2, with 10 nucleotides matching TRBD1. Looked up from germline, CDR1 is MNHNS and CDR2 is SASEGT. The CDR3 is made up of 14 amino acids. V lost 4 bases to trimming and J lost 4 bases; unmatched junction nucleotides: 3. This chain's CDR3 is CASSGRDRGYGYTF. The CDR3 DNA reads TGTGCCAGCAGTGGGAGGGACAGGGGCTATGGCTACACCTTC.

This CDR3 is CASSFQATEQYF. The CDR3 DNA follows: TGTGCCAGCAGCTTTCAAGCGACGGAGCAGTACTTC. The chain is built from TRBV11-2 and TRBJ2-7; no clear D. The CDR3 contains 12 residues. Germline loops: CDR1 SGHAT, CDR2 FQNNGV. V lost 3 bases, J lost 7 bases, and 10 bases lay in between.

This CDR3 reads CASSLSREIGELFF. The CDR3 DNA is TGTGCCAGCAGCTTGAGTCGGGAGATCGGGGAGCTGTTTTTT. J is TRBJ2-2 and V is TRBV5-4, with TRBD2 as a possible D gene (6 bases). This CDR3 is built from 14 residues. Germline V CDR1 and CDR2: SGHNT, YYREEE (reference sequence). The V end lost 1 base, the J end lost 7 bases, and 11 bases lay between the germline ends.

This clone was seen a single time. The V and J genes are TRBV14 and TRBJ2-7; D is uncertain. The germline gives CDR1 SGHDN, CDR2 FVKESK. Deletions cut 4 bases from V and 6 bases from J, with 19 bases between. The CDR3 is 15 residues long. CDR3: CASSPLAAPLFEQYF. The CDR3 nucleotides read TGTGCCAGCAGCCCCCTCGCAGCGCCCTTGTTCGAGCAGTACTTC.

V and J are TRBV2 and TRBJ2-7, with 9 bases lining up with TRBD2. Germline values: CDR1 SNHLY, CDR2 FYNNEI. The CDR3 runs to 15 residues. The junction had 6 bases not matched to a gene; V was cut back by 3 bases and J by 3 bases. CDR3 protein: CASSEYQRGVYEQYF. The CDR3 region has the DNA TGTGCCAGCAGTGAGTACCAGCGGGGGGTCTACGAGCAGTACTTC.

This clone was observed a handful of times. The rearrangement uses TRBV6-1 and TRBJ1-5, with 7 bases lining up with TRBD1. Germline CDR1 reads MNHNS; CDR2 reads SASEGT. The CDR3 is 15 residues long. The junction had 10 bases not matched to a gene; V was cut back by 5 bases and J by 6 bases. This CDR3 is CASSPPTGWLQPQHF. CDR3 sequence (DNA): TGTGCCAGCAGTCCACCGACAGGGTGGCTTCAGCCCCAGCATTTT.

This clone was found once. This chain joins TRBV11-2 and TRBJ2-5, with D unresolved. This CDR3 has 11 amino acids. V lost 1 base and J 9 bases, leaving 6 bases between the germline ends. The germline CDR1 and CDR2 sequences are SGHAT and FQNNGV. This chain's CDR3 is CASSLGLAQYF. CDR3 bases: TGTGCCAGCAGCTTAGGGCTAGCCCAGTACTTC.

The genes are TRBV11-1 and TRBJ2-5; a possible D gene is TRBD1 (6 bases). The V and J ends lost 4 bases and 3 bases respectively, with 18 bases between them. The length of the CDR3 is 16 residues. The germline V gene has CDR1 SGHAT and CDR2 FQDESV (reference sequence). CDR3 protein: CASSSHITDREETQYF. DNA for the CDR3: TGTGCCAGCAGCTCCCACATAACGGACAGAGAAGAGACCCAGTACTTC.

The CDR3 DNA is TGCGCCAGCAGCCATCCGACCAGGGCAGATACGCAGTATTTT. Translated, it gives CASSHPTRADTQYF. This sequence joins TRBV4-1 and TRBJ2-3, with D possibly being TRBD1 (5 bases). The germline V gene encodes CDR1 MGHRA and CDR2 YSYEKL. V lost 3 bases, J lost 4 bases, and 11 bases lay in between. This CDR3 is built from 14 residues.

The chain employs TRBV18 and TRBJ2-5; D is unresolved. The ends were cut back, 1 base at V and 5 bases at J, with 20 bases in the middle. The CDR3 sequence is 17 residues long. Germline loops: CDR1 KGHSH, CDR2 LQKENI. CDR3 in DNA: TGTGCCAGCTCACCACAGTCCCTCATTGAGGCCTTGGAGACCCAGTACTTC. Translation gives CASSPQSLIEALETQYF.

The table lists this clone with a count of one. This chain joins TRBV11-3 and TRBJ2-3; D uncertain. CDR1 is SGHNT, CDR2 YENEEA, per germline. The CDR3 has 15 residues. The V and J ends lost 0 bases and 2 bases respectively, with 9 bases between them. CDR3: CASSLDSLITDTQYF. CDR3 sequence (DNA): TGTGCCAGCAGCTTAGATAGTCTAATCACAGATACGCAGTATTTT.

In DNA form, the CDR3 reads TGTGCCAGCAAACGGGATAGCAATCAGCCCCAGCATTTT. Protein: CASKRDSNQPQHF. The chain links TRBV2 to TRBJ1-5; D not resolved. The CDR3 contains 13 residues. Deletions cut 7 bases from V and 0 bases from J, with 7 bases between. Germline values: CDR1 SNHLY, CDR2 FYNNEI. The full variable domain, with the rest looked up from reference TRBV2 and TRBJ1-5, is EPEVTQTPSHQVTQMGQEVILRCVPISNHLYFYWYRQILGQKVEFLVSFYNNEISEKSEIFDDQFSVERPDGSNFTLKIRSTKLEDSAMYFCASKRDSNQPQHFGDGTRLSIL.

To note about this clone: The conserved closing phenylalanine or tryptophan is absent in this CDR3, likely reflecting a read error. The DNA is omitted, as the CDR3 cannot be located on it reliably, and the CDR3 follows TCRdb's listing. The chain has TRBV7-9 and TRBJ2-7; the D call in the table, TRBD2, was not verified against the DNA. The length of the CDR3 is 13 amino acids, counting both ends. Germline V gene lookup returns CDR1 SEHNR and CDR2 FQNEAQ (reference sequence). The CDR3 sequence is CASSSRGLAGPTL.

CDR3 region: CASPSYEQYF. In nucleotides, the CDR3 is TGTGCCAGCCCTTCGTACGAGCAGTACTTC. The V and J genes are TRBV21-1 and TRBJ2-7; the table's TRBD2 call for D was not verified on the DNA. TRBV21-1 represents a pseudogene. The CDR3 loop spans 10 amino acids.

The chain recombines TRBV5-1 with TRBJ2-2; TRBD2 aligns across 9 bases. Looked up from germline, CDR1 is SGHRS and CDR2 is YFSETQ. With V trimmed by 7 bases and J by 5 bases, 3 bases remained unmatched. The CDR3 is made up of 13 amino acids. CDR3 in DNA: TGCGCCAGCGAGCGGGGGGAGACCGGGGAGCTGTTTTTT. Its translation is CASERGETGELFF.

V and J are TRBV4-1 and TRBJ1-3; D uncertain. The CDR3 is 15 amino acids. CDR1 is MGHRA and CDR2 is YSYEKL in the germline V gene. Trimming pared 1 base from V and 0 bases from J, leaving 7 bases between. The CDR3 region is CASSQVGPSGNTIYF. The CDR3 region has the DNA TGCGCCAGCAGCCAAGTGGGCCCCTCTGGAAACACCATATATTTT.